This T cell receptor (beta chain) was recovered during a study of T cell changes during pregnancy in multiple sclerosis. The CDR3 sequence is 14 residues long. Trimming stripped 1 base from V and 13 bases from J, with 19 bases between. Looked up from germline, CDR1 is SEHNR and CDR2 is FQNEAQ (reference sequence). Some clones are missing from TCRdb's copy, which holds only in-frame ones; the method was immunoSEQ multiplex PCR. The data hold under 35,000 clones, with just over 90% observed a single time. This TCR derives from a female donor with multiple sclerosis, enrolled in a pregnancy study. This rearrangement joins TRBV7-9 to TRBJ1-2; D remains ambiguous. Sequenced here: CD4+ T cells from peripheral blood mononuclear cells, sampled in the first trimester of pregnancy. The CDR3 loop reads CASSLEREEPIPTF. CDR3 nucleotide sequence: TGTGCCAGCAGCTTAGAAAGGGAGGAGCCTATACCCACCTTC.